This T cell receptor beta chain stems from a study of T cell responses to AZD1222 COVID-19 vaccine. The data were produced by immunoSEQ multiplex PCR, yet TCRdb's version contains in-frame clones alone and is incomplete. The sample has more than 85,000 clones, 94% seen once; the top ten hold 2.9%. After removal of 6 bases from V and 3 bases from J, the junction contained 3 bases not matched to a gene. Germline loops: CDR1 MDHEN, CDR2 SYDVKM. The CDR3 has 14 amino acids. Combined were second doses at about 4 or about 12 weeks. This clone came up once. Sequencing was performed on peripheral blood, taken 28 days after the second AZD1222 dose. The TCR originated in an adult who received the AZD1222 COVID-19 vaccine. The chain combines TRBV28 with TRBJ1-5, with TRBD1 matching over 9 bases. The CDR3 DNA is TGTGCCAGCAGAGACAGGGGGTTCAATCAGCCCCAGCATTTT. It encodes CASRDRGFNQPQHF.